These 25 T cell receptor beta chains share one sample of origin, sequenced in a study of blood T cell repertoires in COVID-19. Clones were sequenced by immunoSEQ multiplex PCR, and TCRdb holds only the in-frame ones, with some missing. The sample has approximately 70,000 clones; roughly 90% are singletons. Input material: peripheral blood. The receptors were gathered from a woman between 55 and 75 years old with active COVID-19.

V gene TRBV7-9 combines with J gene TRBJ2-5; 10 bases fit TRBD2. CDR1 is SEHNR and CDR2 is FQNEAQ in the germline V gene (reference sequence). This CDR3 contains 16 residues. The V and J ends lost 5 bases and 5 bases, in that order; junction bases with no gene match: 11. The CDR3 spells CASSGSGRARRETQYF. The CDR3, as DNA: TGTGCCAGCAGCGGAAGCGGGAGGGCCAGAAGGGAGACCCAGTACTTC.

This chain connects TRBV28 to TRBJ1-1; no clear D. The CDR3 runs 12 residues. V lost 8 bases and J 4 bases, leaving 11 bases between the germline ends. Germline values: CDR1 MDHEN, CDR2 SYDVKM. The CDR3 DNA follows: TGTGCCAGCCAGCAGGTAGGCACTGAAGCTTTCTTT. Protein product: CASQQVGTEAFF.

The chain has TRBV6-6 and TRBJ1-3; D not resolved. V was shortened by 5 bases and J by 8 bases, with 16 bases between the two germline ends. CDR1 is MNHNY, CDR2 SVGAGI, per germline (reference sequence). The CDR3 totals 14 residues. The DNA for the CDR3 is TGTGCCAGCAGTCTCCGGACGGGGATGGACACCATATATTTT. Its protein product is CASSLRTGMDTIYF.

DNA for the CDR3: TGCGCCAGCAGCCAACTACTCCAGGGTCTCAACGAGCAGTACTTC. Amino acids: CASSQLLQGLNEQYF. The chain carries TRBV4-1 and TRBJ2-7; D perhaps matches TRBD1 (5 bases). Germline CDR1 MGHRA, CDR2 YSYEKL. V was shortened by 2 bases and J by 5 bases, with 16 bases between the two germline ends. This CDR3 is built from 15 residues.

This clone was counted a single time. The rearrangement uses TRBV9 and TRBJ2-5, with D possibly matching TRBD2 (7 bases). Between the trimmed V and J ends, which lost 2 bases and 4 bases, there was a span of 15 bases. Germline lookup yields CDR1 SGDLS and CDR2 YYNGEE. The CDR3 is made up of 15 amino acids. The CDR3 protein is CASSVSRGGGETQYF. The CDR3 coding sequence is TGTGCCAGCAGCGTCTCAAGGGGAGGGGGAGAGACCCAGTACTTC.

The chain combines TRBV6-6 with TRBJ2-7; TRBD2 might be the D (5 bases). Trimming took 6 bases from V and 3 from J, leaving 21 bases between them. The CDR3 covers 16 residues. Per germline, CDR1 MNHNY and CDR2 SVGAGI (reference sequence). DNA of the CDR3: TGTGCCAGCAGCTACGGAATAGGTTGGGGAGTCTACGAGCAGTACTTC. It is translated as CASSYGIGWGVYEQYF.

This chain joins TRBV28 and TRBJ2-7, with 8 bases lining up with TRBD1. Germline V gene lookup returns CDR1 MDHEN and CDR2 SYDVKM. The CDR3 is made up of 13 amino acids. Trimming cost V 6 bases and J 4 bases; bases outside gene matches: 5. CDR3 in DNA: TGTGCCAGCAGGGACAGGGTGGAGTACGAGCAGTACTTC. This gives the protein CASRDRVEYEQYF. The full variable domain, with the rest looked up from reference TRBV28 and TRBJ2-7, is DVKVTQSSRYLVKRTGEKVFLECVQDMDHENMFWYRQDPGLGLRLIYFSYDVKMKEKGDIPEGYSVSREKKERFSLILESASTNQTSMYLCASRDRVEYEQYFGPGTRLTVT.

The chain employs TRBV29-1 and TRBJ2-1; D uncertain. Trimming left V 7 bases short and J 2 bases short, with 6 bases between. CDR3 size: 11 residues. The V gene's germline CDR1 is SQVTM and CDR2 ANQGSEA. CDR3 in amino acids: CSAQAYNEQFF. The CDR3 DNA reads as TGCAGCGCCCAGGCCTACAATGAGCAGTTCTTC.

The chain's CDR3 is CATTPTGVQETQYF. In DNA, the CDR3 is TGCGCCACCACGCCGACAGGGGTCCAAGAGACCCAGTACTTC. The V and J genes are TRBV10-1 and TRBJ2-5, with TRBD1 identical over 8 bases. Germline V gives CDR1 WNHNN, CDR2 SYGVQD (reference sequence). J lost 1 base, V lost 10 bases, and 8 bases had no gene match. The CDR3 has 14 amino acids.

The chain joins TRBV15 to TRBJ1-2; tentative D call: TRBD1 (5 bases). The CDR3 length is 14 residues. Germline CDR1 LNHNV, CDR2 YYDKDF (reference sequence). The V end was cut by 1 base, the J end by 7 bases, with 13 bases between. The CDR3 nucleotides read TGTGCCACCAGCAGAGTGGAGGGGCAGCGTGGCTACACCTTC. Residues: CATSRVEGQRGYTF.

This clone was found once. This chain joins TRBV28 and TRBJ1-3; the match to TRBD1 covers 7 bases. This CDR3 is 15 amino acids long. Trimming took 5 bases from V and 2 from J; bases not matched to a gene: 6. The germline CDR1 and CDR2 sequences are MDHEN and SYDVKM. CDR3 in DNA: TGTGCCAGCAGTGTCGACAGGGCGGCTGGAAACACCATATATTTT. Amino acids: CASSVDRAAGNTIYF.

This sequence joins TRBV5-1 and TRBJ1-3; D might be TRBD1 (6 bases). V lost 6 bases and J lost 2, with 15 bases in between. Germline V gene data show CDR1 as SGHRS and CDR2 as YFSETQ. CDR3 length equals 15 residues. In nucleotides, the CDR3 is TGCGCCAGCACCCGGGACGGGGGGCCTGGAAACACCATATATTTT. It is translated as CASTRDGGPGNTIYF.

The chain joins TRBV3-1 (or the pseudogene TRBV3-2) to TRBJ2-2; 12 bases align to TRBD2. This CDR3 spans 18 amino acids. CDR1 is LGHDT, CDR2 YNNKEL, per germline (reference sequence). The V and J ends lost 4 bases and 4 bases, in that order; junction bases with no gene match: 10. The CDR3 bases are TGTGCCAGCAGCCTACTATCTCCGACTAGCGGGAGCACCGGGGAGCTGTTTTTT. It specifies CASSLLSPTSGSTGELFF.

This sequence joins TRBV5-1 and TRBJ2-2, with D perhaps TRBD2 (5 bases). V was clipped by 0 bases and J by 0 bases, with 9 bases between them. Germline V lookup: CDR1 SGHRS, CDR2 YFSETQ. CDR3 length: 16 amino acids. The CDR3 bases are TGCGCCAGCAGCTTGGTTGGGAGTTCGAACACCGGGGAGCTGTTTTTT. Its protein product is CASSLVGSSNTGELFF.

Written as DNA, the CDR3 is TGTGCCAGCATTTACCAGGACAGAGAAGCTTTCTTT. Translated: CASIYQDREAFF. The gene calls are TRBV2 and TRBJ1-1; D perhaps matches TRBD1 (6 bases). CDR1 is SNHLY and CDR2 is FYNNEI in the germline V gene. The CDR3 runs 12 residues. V lost 7 bases and J 8 bases, leaving 14 bases between the germline ends.

The gene calls are TRBV28 and TRBJ2-7, with TRBD2 matching 7 bases. This CDR3 comprises 14 residues. CDR1 is MDHEN, CDR2 SYDVKM, per germline. The V segment lost 5 bases and the J segment 2 bases; nucleotides outside the gene matches: 6. The CDR3: CASSLSSGPYEQYF. As DNA, the CDR3 is TGTGCCAGCAGTCTTTCTAGCGGCCCCTACGAGCAGTACTTC.

This rearrangement joins TRBV29-1 to TRBJ2-7; TRBD1 matches at 9 bases. The germline gives CDR1 SQVTM, CDR2 ANQGSEA. The ends lost 7 bases at V and 7 bases at J; junction bases unmatched: 14. The CDR3 has 14 residues. The CDR3 here is CSGARTGAGGEQYF. For the CDR3, the DNA is TGCAGCGGGGCTAGGACAGGGGCTGGAGGGGAGCAGTACTTC.

This chain connects TRBV28 to TRBJ1-5; 7 bases agree with TRBD1. J lost 7 bases, V lost 6 bases, and 9 bases had no gene match. The CDR3 spans 14 residues. Germline V gene lookup returns CDR1 MDHEN and CDR2 SYDVKM. Here the CDR3 DNA reads TGTGCCAGCAGCTACGACAGGGATGGACAGCCCCAGCATTTT. Translated: CASSYDRDGQPQHF.

V usage is TRBV27 and J usage is TRBJ2-4; 9 nucleotides line up with TRBD1. This CDR3 is 14 amino acids long. The germline V gene has CDR1 MNHEY and CDR2 SMNVEV (reference sequence). With 4 bases clipped from V and 6 bases from J, the junction kept 4 bases outside the gene matches. The CDR3 region has the DNA TGTGCCAGCAGTTCGCCGGGACAGGGAAACATTCAGTACTTC. It specifies CASSSPGQGNIQYF.

The rearrangement uses TRBV6-5 and TRBJ2-7; weak D call: TRBD2 (6 bases). With 3 bases removed from V and 0 bases from J, the gap between germline ends came to 12 bases. CDR1 and CDR2 from the germline V gene are MNHEY and SVGAGI. The CDR3 length is 15 residues. CDR3 sequence (DNA): TGTGCCAGCAGTTATGGCGGGACGAGCTCCTACGAGCAGTACTTC. It is translated as CASSYGGTSSYEQYF.

This sequence joins TRBV24-1 and TRBJ2-6, with D possibly being TRBD2 (5 bases). The germline CDR1 and CDR2 sequences are KGHDR and SFDVKD. The CDR3 runs 18 residues. Trimming stripped 9 bases from V and 1 base from J, with 21 bases between. CDR3: CATAAARGEKSGANVLTF. The CDR3, as DNA: TGTGCCACCGCCGCTGCCCGGGGAGAGAAGTCTGGGGCCAACGTCCTGACTTTC.

The rearrangement links TRBV6-5 to TRBJ1-2; D might be TRBD1 (5 bases). The V end was cut by 3 bases, the J end by 4 bases, with 12 bases between. CDR1 is MNHEY and CDR2 is SVGAGI in the germline V gene. The CDR3 covers 14 residues. CDR3 residues: CASSYRQGSYGYTF. As DNA, the CDR3 is TGTGCCAGCAGTTATAGGCAGGGATCCTATGGCTACACCTTC.

This clone was recorded only once. The V call is TRBV2, the J call TRBJ2-1; weak D call: TRBD2 (6 bases). Germline-derived CDR1 and CDR2 are SNHLY and FYNNEI. The CDR3 is 13 residues long. Trimming removed 6 bases from V and 3 bases from J, with 9 bases in between. The CDR3 is CASRRGLYNEQFF. CDR3 nucleotides: TGTGCCAGCAGGAGGGGACTCTACAATGAGCAGTTCTTC. Based on the CDR3 plus reference TRBV2 and TRBJ2-1, the full variable domain is EPEVTQTPSHQVTQMGQEVILRCVPISNHLYFYWYRQILGQKVEFLVSFYNNEISEKSEIFDDQFSVERPDGSNFTLKIRSTKLEDSAMYFCASRRGLYNEQFFGPGTRLTVL.

The J gene is TRBJ2-7, the V gene TRBV4-2; possibly TRBD2 for D (6 bases). Germline V gives CDR1 LGHNA, CDR2 YNFKEQ. This CDR3 region has 14 residues. V lost 4 bases to trimming and J lost 2 bases, with 12 bases between them. The CDR3 region is CASSPGGTAYEQYF. CDR3 DNA sequence: TGTGCCAGCAGCCCCGGGGGTACCGCCTACGAGCAGTACTTC.

The chain carries TRBV28 and TRBJ2-4; 9 positions match TRBD1. The V segment lost 5 bases and the J segment 2 bases; nucleotides outside the gene matches: 7. CDR1 is MDHEN, CDR2 SYDVKM, per germline. This CDR3 region has 16 residues. The DNA of the CDR3 is TGTGCCAGCAGTCCTGACAGGGGGTTAACCAAAAACATTCAGTACTTC. This encodes CASSPDRGLTKNIQYF. Complete variable domain (other parts from reference TRBV28 and TRBJ2-4): DVKVTQSSRYLVKRTGEKVFLECVQDMDHENMFWYRQDPGLGLRLIYFSYDVKMKEKGDIPEGYSVSREKKERFSLILESASTNQTSMYLCASSPDRGLTKNIQYFGAGTRLSVL.